This TCR beta chain originates from a study of beta chain features in type 1 diabetes. Expressed TCRB transcripts got sequenced, as all isolated RNA was reverse transcribed. Clones were read by immunoSEQ multiplex PCR, and TCRdb kept only the in-frame ones, dropping some. The sample has 630,000 or so clones, around an eighth seen once. A note on this clone: Its matching antigen is unknown.

Study results and caveats: For Type 1 diabetes patients, all four CD4+ subsets carried TCRB CDR3s that were moderately but significantly shorter.

Trimming stripped 4 bases from V and 9 bases from J, with 10 bases between. Germline V gene data show CDR1 as MNHEY and CDR2 as SVGAGI. The CDR3 length is 12 residues. This TCR came from a man in his late teens or twenties with type 1 diabetes. This rearrangement joins TRBV6-5 to TRBJ2-1, with D hard to call. The sequenced sample was naive CD4+ T cells from blood. DNA of the CDR3: TGTGCCAGCAGTTTTCGATGGGGTGAGCAGTTCTTC. Translating gives CASSFRWGEQFF.